This is a list of T cell receptor beta chains from one sample in a study of blood T cell repertoires in COVID-19. TCRdb's table, derived via immunoSEQ multiplex PCR, lists solely in-frame clones and lacks some. The sample consists of over 120,000 clones, around 80% of them appearing once. Sequenced input: peripheral blood. The receptors come from a man in his 60s with active or convalescent COVID-19. CDR3s include the opening cysteine and the closing phenylalanine or tryptophan. The D gene is left open where the match is weak. Clone size appears in some rows only: once, few, many, or a class for an expanded clone.

CDR3aa: CASSYVGLYGYTF
CDR3nt: TGTGCCAGCAGTTATGTTGGACTCTATGGCTACACCTTC
j_gene: TRBJ1-2
v_gene: TRBV12-3/TRBV12-4
d_gene: .
abundance: .

CDR3aa: CASSPRQGAFDTQYF
CDR3nt: TGTGCCAGCTCACCCCGACAGGGGGCATTCGATACGCAGTATTTT
j_gene: TRBJ2-3
v_gene: TRBV18
d_gene: TRBD1
abundance: .

CDR3aa: CASSPRKLDTEAFF
CDR3nt: TGTGCCAGCTCACCGCGAAAGTTGGACACTGAAGCTTTCTTT
j_gene: TRBJ1-1
v_gene: TRBV18
d_gene: .
abundance: .

CDR3aa: CASSWDGTGGLYSNQPQHF
CDR3nt: TGTGCCAGCAGTTGGGATGGGACAGGGGGTCTTTATAGCAATCAGCCCCAGCATTTT
j_gene: TRBJ1-5
v_gene: TRBV6-2/TRBV6-3
d_gene: TRBD1
abundance: .

CDR3aa: CASSYVGVGTGELFF
CDR3nt: TGTGCCAGCAGTTATGTAGGGGTCGGGACCGGGGAGCTGTTTTTT
j_gene: TRBJ2-2
v_gene: TRBV6-2/TRBV6-3
d_gene: .
abundance: .

CDR3aa: CASSGGESNQPQHF
CDR3nt: TGCGCCAGCAGCGGGGGGGAGAGCAATCAGCCCCAGCATTTT
j_gene: TRBJ1-5
v_gene: TRBV5-1
d_gene: .
abundance: .

CDR3aa: CASSEAFNQPQHF
CDR3nt: TGTGCCAGCAGTGAGGCCTTCAATCAGCCCCAGCATTTT
j_gene: TRBJ1-5
v_gene: TRBV6-4
d_gene: .
abundance: few

CDR3aa: CASSLGVNQPQHF
CDR3nt: TGTGCCAGCAGCTTAGGCGTTAATCAGCCCCAGCATTTT
j_gene: TRBJ1-5
v_gene: TRBV11-2
d_gene: .
abundance: .

CDR3aa: CASSRWDRGSNEQFF
CDR3nt: TGTGCCAGCAGCCGATGGGACAGGGGATCAAATGAGCAGTTCTTC
j_gene: TRBJ2-1
v_gene: TRBV3-1/TRBV3-2
d_gene: TRBD1
abundance: .

CDR3aa: CASSVGAGEGETQYF
CDR3nt: TGTGCCAGCAGCGTAGGGGCAGGGGAAGGCGAGACCCAGTACTTC
j_gene: TRBJ2-5
v_gene: TRBV9
d_gene: .
abundance: .

CDR3aa: CATSSHGQGQETQYF
CDR3nt: TGTGCCACCAGTAGCCACGGACAGGGACAAGAGACCCAGTACTTC
j_gene: TRBJ2-5
v_gene: TRBV24-1
d_gene: TRBD1
abundance: .

CDR3aa: CASSELAGGDNEQFF
CDR3nt: TGTGCCAGCAGCGAACTAGCGGGAGGGGACAATGAGCAGTTCTTC
j_gene: TRBJ2-1
v_gene: TRBV5-4
d_gene: TRBD2
abundance: .

CDR3aa: CASSEDHTRSNTEAFF
CDR3nt: TGTGCCAGCAGTGAAGATCACACAAGATCGAACACTGAAGCTTTCTTT
j_gene: TRBJ1-1
v_gene: TRBV6-1
d_gene: .
abundance: few

CDR3aa: CASSLGGVTEAFF
CDR3nt: TGTGCCAGCAGTTTGGGGGGGGTGACTGAAGCTTTCTTT
j_gene: TRBJ1-1
v_gene: TRBV12-3/TRBV12-4
d_gene: .
abundance: .

CDR3aa: CASSWGDRGLQPQHF
CDR3nt: TGTGCCAGCAGCTGGGGGGACAGGGGGCTTCAGCCCCAGCATTTT
j_gene: TRBJ1-5
v_gene: TRBV7-2
d_gene: TRBD1
abundance: .

CDR3aa: CASSVRQGNTGELFF
CDR3nt: TGTGCCAGCAGCGTCCGACAGGGGAACACCGGGGAGCTGTTTTTT
j_gene: TRBJ2-2
v_gene: TRBV9
d_gene: TRBD1
abundance: .

CDR3aa: CASSFGSGQGGRGIQPQHF
CDR3nt: TGTGCCAGCAGCTTCGGGTCCGGGCAGGGAGGACGAGGAATTCAGCCCCAGCATTTT
j_gene: TRBJ1-5
v_gene: TRBV5-5
d_gene: .
abundance: few

CDR3aa: CASSRLAGDYEQYF
CDR3nt: TGTGCCAGCAGTCGACTAGCGGGGGACTACGAGCAGTACTTC
j_gene: TRBJ2-7
v_gene: TRBV6-5
d_gene: TRBD2
abundance: .

CDR3aa: CASSSIRNEQFF
CDR3nt: TGTGCCAGCAGTTCCATACGGAATGAGCAGTTCTTC
j_gene: TRBJ2-1
v_gene: TRBV6-2/TRBV6-3
d_gene: .
abundance: .

CDR3aa: CASSLAIEQYF
CDR3nt: TGTGCCAGCAGTTTAGCTATCGAGCAGTACTTC
j_gene: TRBJ2-7
v_gene: TRBV12-3/TRBV12-4
d_gene: .
abundance: .

CDR3aa: CASSNRGRESSYNSPLHF
CDR3nt: TGTGCCAGCAGCAACCGAGGGAGAGAAAGCTCCTATAATTCACCCCTCCACTTT
j_gene: TRBJ1-6
v_gene: TRBV21-1
d_gene: .
abundance: .

CDR3aa: CASSKVVTGTGSYNEQFF
CDR3nt: TGTGCCAGCAGCAAAGTAGTTACAGGGACAGGGTCTTACAATGAGCAGTTCTTC
j_gene: TRBJ2-1
v_gene: TRBV21-1
d_gene: .
abundance: .

CDR3aa: CASSLEGVSYNEQFF
CDR3nt: TGCGCCAGCAGCTTGGAAGGGGTATCCTACAATGAGCAGTTCTTC
j_gene: TRBJ2-1
v_gene: TRBV5-1
d_gene: .
abundance: .

CDR3aa: CASSPPSAPGVKNIQYF
CDR3nt: TGTGCCAGCTCACCACCATCAGCCCCGGGGGTCAAAAACATTCAGTACTTC
j_gene: TRBJ2-4
v_gene: TRBV18
d_gene: .
abundance: .

CDR3aa: CASSPTVSTNEKLFF
CDR3nt: TGTGCCAGCAGCCCGACAGTGTCTACTAATGAAAAACTGTTTTTT
j_gene: TRBJ1-4
v_gene: TRBV5-6
d_gene: .
abundance: .

CDR3aa: CASISKTGQGVSEAFF
CDR3nt: TGTGCCAGTATAAGTAAAACCGGACAGGGTGTTTCTGAAGCTTTCTTT
j_gene: TRBJ1-1
v_gene: TRBV25-1
d_gene: TRBD1
abundance: .

CDR3aa: CASGSRGIDGYTF
CDR3nt: TGTGCCAGCGGCTCTAGGGGAATCGATGGCTACACCTTC
j_gene: TRBJ1-2
v_gene: TRBV7-6
d_gene: .
abundance: .